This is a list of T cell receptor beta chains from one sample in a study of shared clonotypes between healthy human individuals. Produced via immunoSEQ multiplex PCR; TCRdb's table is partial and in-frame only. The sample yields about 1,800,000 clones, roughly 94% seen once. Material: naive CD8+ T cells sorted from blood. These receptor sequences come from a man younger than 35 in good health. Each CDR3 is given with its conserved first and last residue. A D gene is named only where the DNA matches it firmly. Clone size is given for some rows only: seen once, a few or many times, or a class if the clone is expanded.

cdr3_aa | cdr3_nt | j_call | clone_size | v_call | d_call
CATSEGPTQHF | TGTGCCACATCAGAGGGACCCACCCAGCATTTT | TRBJ1-5 | . | TRBV28 | .
CSVEGTGSEPYEQYF | TGCAGCGTTGAAGGGACAGGATCAGAGCCCTACGAGCAGTACTTC | TRBJ2-7 | . | TRBV29-1 | TRBD1
CASSEIDAGAYNEQFF | TGTGCCAGCAGTGAAATCGATGCGGGGGCCTACAATGAGCAGTTCTTC | TRBJ2-1 | . | TRBV2 | TRBD2
CASSLVSRPYEQYF | TGTGCCAGCAGCTTAGTTTCCAGACCCTACGAGCAGTACTTC | TRBJ2-7 | . | TRBV13 | .
CASSYLEGNTEAFF | TGTGCCAGCAGTTACCTCGAGGGAAACACTGAAGCTTTCTTT | TRBJ1-1 | once | TRBV6-5 | .
CASSPSSSAYNEQFF | TGTGCCAGCAGCCCTAGTAGTAGCGCCTACAATGAGCAGTTCTTC | TRBJ2-1 | once | TRBV7-9 | .
CASRGPGLAYNEQFF | TGTGCCAGCAGGGGTCCGGGACTAGCCTATAATGAGCAGTTCTTC | TRBJ2-1 | . | TRBV2 | TRBD2
CAIGGAGPGDTQYF | TGTGCCATCGGGGGGGCGGGACCCGGGGATACGCAGTATTTT | TRBJ2-3 | once | TRBV10-3 | .
CASSLAGGNNEQFF | TGTGCCAGCAGCTTGGCGGGAGGGAACAATGAGCAGTTCTTC | TRBJ2-1 | . | TRBV5-6 | TRBD2
CASSVPPLPPTATTYEQYF | TGTGCCAGCAGCGTACCCCCCCTGCCTCCGACAGCCACCACCTACGAGCAGTACTTC | TRBJ2-7 | . | TRBV11-2 | .
CASSPPVSRGSTDTQYF | TGTGCCAGCAGCCCCCCCGTTAGTCGGGGGAGCACAGATACGCAGTATTTT | TRBJ2-3 | . | TRBV5-6 | .
CASSAGTVTSSYEQYF | TGTGCCAGTAGTGCCGGGACTGTAACCTCCTCCTACGAGCAGTACTTC | TRBJ2-7 | . | TRBV19 | .
CASSLSGGGGETQYF | TGTGCCAGCAGCCTCTCGGGAGGAGGGGGAGAGACCCAGTACTTC | TRBJ2-5 | . | TRBV9 | .
CASRSFPGGSYEQYF | TGTGCCAGCCGAAGTTTTCCGGGGGGCTCCTACGAGCAGTACTTC | TRBJ2-7 | . | TRBV27 | TRBD2
CASSLFASGGEYEQYF | TGCGCCAGCAGCTTGTTCGCCTCAGGGGGCGAGTACGAGCAGTACTTC | TRBJ2-7 | . | TRBV5-1 | TRBD1
CASSVGGETDTQYF | TGTGCCAGCAGCGTAGGGGGTGAAACAGATACGCAGTATTTT | TRBJ2-3 | . | TRBV9 | .
CASSFPREGETQYF | TGTGCCAGCAGCTTTCCGAGGGAAGGAGAGACCCAGTACTTC | TRBJ2-5 | . | TRBV5-6 | .
CSVVARSNTGELFF | TGCAGCGTTGTGGCTAGATCGAACACCGGGGAGCTGTTTTTT | TRBJ2-2 | . | TRBV29-1 | .
CAWSVIDRQETQYF | TGTGCCTGGAGTGTAATCGACAGACAAGAGACCCAGTACTTC | TRBJ2-5 | . | TRBV30 | .
CASSPGRAGYEQYF | TGCGCCAGCAGCCCCGGGAGGGCGGGCTACGAGCAGTACTTC | TRBJ2-7 | . | TRBV4-3 | TRBD2
CASSEWSPQETQYF | TGTGCCAGCAGTGAATGGTCACCACAAGAGACCCAGTACTTC | TRBJ2-5 | . | TRBV6-1 | .
CASSYSVAGIAEQYF | TGTGCCAGCAGTTATTCCGTAGCTGGAATTGCCGAGCAGTACTTC | TRBJ2-7 | . | TRBV6-5 | .
CASSLYSSYEQYF | TGTGCCAGCAGCCTTTACAGCTCCTACGAGCAGTACTTC | TRBJ2-7 | . | TRBV13 | .
CASSYSPMNTEAFF | TGTGCCAGCAGTTATTCCCCAATGAACACTGAAGCTTTCTTT | TRBJ1-1 | . | TRBV6-5 | .